These T cell receptor beta chains were read from a single sample in a study of shared clonotypes between healthy human individuals. Assay used: immunoSEQ multiplex PCR; TCRdb lists only in-frame clones, some missing. The sample yields some 2,500,000 clones, 80% to 95% seen once. The sequenced sample was naive CD4+ T cells from PBMCs. Receptors were obtained from a man aged 18 to 35 in good health. Some clones in this sample may be carry-over from other donors' samples. Each CDR3 is given with its conserved first and last residue. The D gene is left open where the match is weak.

TRBJ2-7 | TRBV5-4 | TRBD2 | CASSLVLAGGSYEQYF
TRBJ2-2 | TRBV7-2 | TRBD2 | CASSYASGRASGELFF
TRBJ2-1 | TRBV10-3 | . | CAISDTVASYNEQFF
TRBJ2-6 | TRBV15 | . | CATSLGGSGANVLTF
TRBJ2-7 | TRBV5-5 | . | CASSYGTLLYEQYF
TRBJ1-3 | TRBV18 | TRBD1 | CASSPAAGGGNTIYF
TRBJ1-2 | TRBV6-1 | TRBD1 | CASREGDSRTYYGYTF
TRBJ2-7 | TRBV5-1 | . | CASSSQLTPSSYEQYF
TRBJ2-5 | TRBV5-1 | . | CASSSTGWETQYF
TRBJ1-3 | TRBV28 | . | CASSSPAGSFGNTIYF
TRBJ2-1 | TRBV18 | . | CASQTINEQFF
TRBJ2-7 | TRBV6-6 | TRBD1 | CATSTGGSYEQYF
TRBJ2-2 | TRBV5-1 | . | CASSPFKTGGEGELFF
TRBJ1-1 | TRBV6-6 | . | CASSSRQVAEAFF
TRBJ2-7 | TRBV5-4 | TRBD1 | CASSPRQGADSYEQYF
TRBJ2-5 | TRBV9 | . | CASSTGALGGETQYF
TRBJ1-4 | TRBV6-1 | . | CASRREWATNEKLFF
TRBJ2-7 | TRBV5-5 | . | CASSLHFDEQYF
TRBJ2-7 | TRBV6-5 | TRBD2 | CASSYGLVHEQYF
TRBJ2-5 | TRBV7-3 | . | CASSSPAGTQYF
TRBJ1-1 | TRBV29-1 | . | CSVEGLLANTEAFF
TRBJ2-3 | TRBV30 | TRBD2 | CAWSRLAGADTQYF
TRBJ1-5 | TRBV7-2 | . | CASSLTQGTNQPQHF
TRBJ2-5 | TRBV5-1 | . | CASSQLEWEETQYF
TRBJ2-5 | TRBV5-1 | TRBD2 | CASSLAPGRELETQYF
TRBJ1-2 | TRBV16 | . | CASSQSRTPDGYTF
TRBJ2-1 | TRBV19 | . | CASSRPPDSSSYNEQFF
TRBJ1-3 | TRBV11-1 | TRBD1 | CASSPPGGQGLGNTIYF
TRBJ2-5 | TRBV13 | TRBD1 | CASSLPGQGAETQYF
TRBJ2-1 | TRBV5-1 | TRBD2 | CASSASWGRAFNEQFF
TRBJ1-1 | TRBV9 | . | CASSPGGGLEAFF
TRBJ1-2 | TRBV5-6 | . | CASSLVLLRGYTF
TRBJ1-1 | TRBV2 | TRBD1 | CASSRDSGEAEAFF
TRBJ2-7 | TRBV5-4 | . | CASSRGTLVPLGEQYF
TRBJ2-2 | TRBV18 | . | CASSPVRGSNTGELFF
TRBJ2-7 | TRBV25-1 | TRBD2 | CASRGGSVGPTFYEQYF
TRBJ1-2 | TRBV6-5 | . | CASSYQGTYTF
TRBJ2-7 | TRBV7-2 | . | CASSLISQGSYEQYF
TRBJ1-5 | TRBV2 | . | CASSVLSANQPQHF
TRBJ2-7 | TRBV29-1 | . | CSVEDPGEQYF